Below, 26 T cell receptor beta chains from the same sample are listed, as sequenced in a study of blood T cell repertoires in COVID-19 (dated by TCRdb to 2020 to 2022). The library was built by means of the immunoSEQ multiplex PCR assay. TCRdb's version of the immuneACCESS table is confined to in-frame rearrangements and falls short of the full clone set. An unresolved V gene accounts for under half of the shortfall where checked; the remainder is of unknown origin. Across this sample there are 300,000 to 350,000 clones, with roughly 90% seen only once. In total, the top ten clones hold 6.5% to 8% of the sample. The sample comprised peripheral blood. The receptors derive from a woman aged 25 to 45 with COVID-19, enrolled during active disease.

The V gene is TRBV19, the J gene TRBJ2-7; 10 nucleotides line up with TRBD2. The CDR3 is 12 residues long. The germline V gene encodes CDR1 LNHDA and CDR2 SQIVND (reference sequence). V was pared by 7 bases and J by 4 bases, with 1 base of the junction left unmatched. The chain's CDR3 is CASTSGSYEQYF. In DNA, the CDR3 is TGTGCCAGTACTAGCGGGAGTTACGAGCAGTACTTC. The complete variable domain, with remaining parts taken from reference TRBV19 and TRBJ2-7, reads DGGITQSPKYLFRKEGQNVTLSCEQNLNHDAMYWYRQDPGQGLRLIYYSQIVNDFQKGDIAEGYSVSREKKESFPLTVTSAQKNPTAFYLCASTSGSYEQYFGPGTRLTVT.

The CDR3 is CAWNPTGPGNTIYF. The CDR3 DNA reads TGTGCCTGGAACCCTACAGGGCCGGGAAACACCATATATTTT. V gene TRBV30 combines with J gene TRBJ1-3, with D tentatively TRBD1 (6 bases). V was clipped by 4 bases and J by 4 bases, with 14 bases between them. Per the germline V gene, CDR1 is GTSNPN and CDR2 is SVGIG (reference sequence). This CDR3 has 14 amino acids.

This rearrangement joins TRBV19 to TRBJ2-7; 7 positions match TRBD1. The CDR3 length is 13 residues. V gave up 5 bases and J gave up 6 bases; unmatched junction bases: 7. From germline, CDR1 is LNHDA and CDR2 SQIVND (reference sequence). The CDR3 DNA is TGTGCCAGTAGTTCCACGACAGGGATCGAGCAGTACTTC. It codes for CASSSTTGIEQYF.

The chain links TRBV27 to TRBJ1-5, with 7 bases aligning to TRBD1. Germline V gene sequence: CDR1 MNHEY, CDR2 SMNVEV (reference sequence). CDR3 size: 13 residues. The junction had 5 bases not matched to a gene; V was cut back by 5 bases and J by 7 bases. The CDR3 is CASSGTVEQPQHF. CDR3 DNA: TGTGCCAGCAGTGGGACAGTTGAACAGCCCCAGCATTTT.

This chain uses TRBV20-1 with TRBJ1-5; D is unresolved. Germline V gene lookup returns CDR1 DFQATT and CDR2 SNEGSKA (reference sequence). The V end was cut by 3 bases, the J end by 0 bases, with 9 bases between. The CDR3 sequence is 14 residues long. CDR3 nucleotide sequence: TGCAGTGCTAGTACTGTTACTAGCAATCAGCCCCAGCATTTT. Its translation: CSASTVTSNQPQHF.

CDR3 in amino acids: CATRANFYTEAFF. In DNA, the CDR3 is TGTGCCACCAGGGCCAACTTTTACACTGAAGCTTTCTTT. The chain joins TRBV19 to TRBJ1-1, with D perhaps matching TRBD1 (5 bases). Germline CDR1 LNHDA, CDR2 SQIVND (reference sequence). The CDR3 contains 13 residues. Trimming took off 10 bases at V and 3 bases at J, with 15 bases between the two ends.

This clone occurred a few times. The V and J genes are TRBV20-1 and TRBJ2-7, with D unclear. This CDR3 has 11 amino acids. V dropped 4 bases and J dropped 3 bases, with 7 bases sitting between them. The germline V gene encodes CDR1 DFQATT and CDR2 SNEGSKA (reference sequence). The CDR3 DNA reads as TGCAGTGCTACTAGAAGCTACGAGCAGTACTTC. Amino acid sequence: CSATRSYEQYF.

The DNA for the CDR3 is TGTGCCACCAGGACAGGTCTTGACACCGGGGAGCTGTTTTTT. It codes for CATRTGLDTGELFF. The V and J genes are TRBV10-3 and TRBJ2-2; 7 positions agree with TRBD1. CDR1 ENHRY and CDR2 SYGVKD come from the germline V gene. The junction had 8 bases not matched to a gene; V was cut back by 10 bases and J by 3 bases. The CDR3 consists of 14 residues.

Concerning this clone: Different DNA sequences within this sample yield the same CDR3. This rearrangement joins TRBV18 to TRBJ2-7; 11 bases fit TRBD1. V was clipped by 2 bases and J by 3 bases; unmatched bases: 0. CDR1 KGHSH and CDR2 LQKENI come from the germline V gene. This CDR3 has 14 residues. The CDR3 sequence is CASSPGTGGYEQYF. Written as DNA, the CDR3 is TGTGCCAGCTCACCAGGGACAGGGGGCTACGAGCAGTACTTC.

The chain employs TRBV7-3 and TRBJ2-1; 11 bases are a match to TRBD2. The CDR3 is 19 amino acids. J gave up 0 bases and V 1 base, and 8 bases lay outside the gene matches. Germline V gives CDR1 SGHTA, CDR2 FQGTGA. The DNA of the CDR3 is TGTGCCAGCAGCTTAAGGACTAGCGGGCATAATACCTCCTACAATGAGCAGTTCTTC. Translation: CASSLRTSGHNTSYNEQFF.

This chain links TRBV3-1 (or the pseudogene TRBV3-2) with TRBJ2-1; D is uncertain. Deletions cut 0 bases from V and 0 bases from J, with 9 bases between. Germline V lookup: CDR1 LGHDT, CDR2 YNNKEL (reference sequence). The CDR3 runs 16 residues. The CDR3 region has the DNA TGTGCCAGCAGCCAAGATCGACAACCCTCCTACAATGAGCAGTTCTTC. This gives the protein CASSQDRQPSYNEQFF.

CDR3 DNA: TGTGCCAGCAGCCCTATAGGGAGGACAGGGCTGTCCTACGAGCAGTACTTC. Protein sequence: CASSPIGRTGLSYEQYF. V usage is TRBV4-2 and J usage is TRBJ2-7; 8 nucleotides line up with TRBD1. This CDR3 spans 17 amino acids. After removal of 4 bases from V and 1 base from J, the junction contained 12 bases not matched to a gene. CDR1 is LGHNA and CDR2 is YNFKEQ in the germline V gene.

The V gene is TRBV28, the J gene TRBJ1-1; TRBD1 agrees at 8 bases. Losses at the gene ends were 2 bases for V and 4 bases for J; bases not matched to a gene: 12. The CDR3 consists of 17 residues. The V gene's germline CDR1 is MDHEN and CDR2 SYDVKM. CDR3 protein: CASSLPTPQGAGTEAFF. CDR3 nucleotides: TGTGCCAGCAGTTTACCCACCCCCCAGGGGGCAGGCACTGAAGCTTTCTTT.

The V and J genes are TRBV6-6 and TRBJ2-1, with D maybe TRBD2 (5 bases). The germline CDR1 and CDR2 sequences are MNHNY and SVGAGI (reference sequence). The V and J ends lost 6 bases and 9 bases respectively, with 12 bases between them. This CDR3 region has 12 residues. The CDR3 sequence is CASSTGNREQFF. CDR3 DNA sequence: TGTGCCAGCAGCACCGGGAACCGTGAGCAGTTCTTC.

The J gene is TRBJ1-2, the V gene TRBV27; TRBD1 is a possible D gene (6 bases). The CDR3 consists of 14 residues. CDR1 is MNHEY and CDR2 is SMNVEV in the germline V gene (reference sequence). V lost 5 bases to trimming and J lost 6 bases, with 16 bases between them. Written as DNA, the CDR3 is TGTGCCAGCAGTCCCGAGGGGGAGACGCATGGCTACACCTTC. This encodes CASSPEGETHGYTF.

This clone was recorded only once. The genes are TRBV3-1 (or the pseudogene TRBV3-2) and TRBJ2-7; tentatively, D is TRBD2 (6 bases). Trimming took 4 bases from V and 7 from J, leaving 11 bases between them. The germline V gene has CDR1 LGHDT and CDR2 YNNKEL (reference sequence). The CDR3 extends over 12 amino acids. The CDR3 region is CASSPRGSEQYF. The CDR3 nucleotides are TGTGCCAGCAGCCCCCGGGGGAGTGAGCAGTACTTC.

The chain recombines TRBV6-4 with TRBJ1-6; D possibly corresponds to TRBD1 (5 bases). Germline CDR1 MRHNA, CDR2 SNTAGT. The CDR3 extends over 16 amino acids. V dropped 7 bases and J dropped 0 bases, with 13 bases sitting between them. In DNA, the CDR3 is TGTGCCAGCAACCTCGGGGGGAGCTCCTATAATTCACCCCTCCACTTT. It yields the protein CASNLGGSSYNSPLHF.

The V and J genes are TRBV18 and TRBJ2-5; D gene unclear. Trimming pared 3 bases from V and 0 bases from J, leaving 5 bases between. This CDR3 region has 13 residues. Germline lookup yields CDR1 KGHSH and CDR2 LQKENI. The CDR3 reads CASSPQYQETQYF. CDR3 bases: TGTGCCAGCTCACCCCAGTACCAAGAGACCCAGTACTTC.

The chain carries TRBV6-5 and TRBJ1-3, with unresolved D. The ends were cut back, 0 bases at V and 3 bases at J, with 9 bases in the middle. Germline V gives CDR1 MNHEY, CDR2 SVGAGI. The CDR3 spans 15 residues. The CDR3 region is CASSYSSTVGNTIYF. The CDR3 coding sequence is TGTGCCAGCAGTTACTCGTCAACAGTTGGAAACACCATATATTTT.

This CDR3 reads CASSLAGRGSSYNEQFF. DNA of the CDR3: TGTGCCAGCAGCTTAGCTGGGCGCGGGAGCTCCTACAATGAGCAGTTCTTC. The chain has TRBV7-9 and TRBJ2-1; 7 bases agree with TRBD2. This CDR3 has 17 amino acids. V gave up 0 bases and J gave up 0 bases; unmatched junction bases: 5. Germline loops: CDR1 SEHNR, CDR2 FQNEAQ (reference sequence).

This chain joins TRBV4-1 and TRBJ2-2, with TRBD2 matching over 11 bases. The germline V gene has CDR1 MGHRA and CDR2 YSYEKL. The J segment lost 6 bases and the V segment lost 1 base, leaving 10 bases of the junction unmatched. There are 18 residues in the CDR3. For the CDR3, the DNA is TGCGCCAGCAGCCAAGCAGGACTAGCGGGCACTGGGGCCGGGGAGCTGTTTTTT. It encodes CASSQAGLAGTGAGELFF.

This chain joins TRBV2 and TRBJ2-1, with 11 bases lining up with TRBD2. Trimming at V came to 3 bases and at J to 7 bases, leaving 8 bases not matched to a gene. This CDR3 has 16 amino acids. Germline V CDR1 and CDR2: SNHLY, FYNNEI. The chain's CDR3 is CASSEGPSGRRNEQFF. The CDR3 region has the DNA TGTGCCAGCAGTGAGGGGCCTAGCGGGAGGCGGAATGAGCAGTTCTTC.

V is TRBV11-2 and J is TRBJ1-6; no firm D call. The CDR3 is 13 residues long. Germline assignment: CDR1 SGHAT and CDR2 FQNNGV. Deletions cut 1 base from V and 8 bases from J, with 6 bases between. CDR3 nucleotide sequence: TGTGCCAGCAGCTTAGCAGATGATTCACCCCTCCACTTT. This sequence encodes CASSLADDSPLHF.

This clone was picked up one time. The chain employs TRBV5-1 and TRBJ2-5; D perhaps matches TRBD2 (7 bases). CDR3 length equals 15 residues. Germline V gives CDR1 SGHRS, CDR2 YFSETQ. V was cut by 4 bases and J by 0 bases, with 13 bases left in between. The CDR3 reads CASSPGGGNQETQYF. Here the CDR3 DNA reads TGCGCCAGCAGCCCGGGCGGGGGCAACCAAGAGACCCAGTACTTC.

The V call is TRBV2, the J call TRBJ1-3; D is perhaps TRBD1 (6 bases). CDR1 and CDR2 from the germline V gene are SNHLY and FYNNEI. Trimming left V 7 bases short and J 0 bases short, with 25 bases between. This CDR3 spans 19 amino acids. The CDR3 sequence: CASNPFIQGSFSSGNTIYF. CDR3 sequence (DNA): TGTGCCAGCAATCCCTTCATTCAGGGGTCTTTCAGCTCTGGAAACACCATATATTTT.

The chain uses TRBV29-1 and TRBJ1-2, with D perhaps matching TRBD1 (5 bases). V gave up 6 bases and J gave up 4 bases, with 18 bases separating them. The CDR3 totals 14 residues. Germline V gene data show CDR1 as SQVTM and CDR2 as ANQGSEA. The CDR3 is CSVATDTSIYGYTF. CDR3 sequence (DNA): TGCAGCGTCGCAACGGACACTAGCATCTATGGCTACACCTTC.